This T cell receptor (beta chain) was sequenced for a study of cytotoxic CD8 clonotypes in ibrutinib-treated CLL. Turning to the study itself: Averaging across samples gave about 230,000 productive templates and tens of thousands of productive rearrangements. Overall study findings and caveats: Public clonotypes were rare and shrank or held steady on treatment. Sustained-remission and progressing patients were not sampled at matched times. Circulating CD8+ T-cell counts were tracked by baseline clonality, which exceeded that of age-matched healthy donors.

This CDR3 is 15 amino acids long. Trimming cost V 5 bases and J 7 bases, with 18 bases left between them. In germline, CDR1 is SGHTA, CDR2 FQGTGA. This table comes from immunoSEQ multiplex PCR, and its TCRdb copy is limited to in-frame clones, with some not included. The sample lists a few hundred thousand clones, almost 80% occurring once. Turning to this clone: The antigen remains unidentified.

The input for sequencing was PBMCs, taken before ibrutinib treatment. V gene TRBV7-3 combines with J gene TRBJ2-1; D gene unclear. This TCR was recovered from a human donor with chronic lymphocytic leukemia. The CDR3 reads CASSLYGQLGNEQFF. The CDR3 DNA reads TGTGCCAGCAGCCTATACGGTCAGCTGGGAAATGAGCAGTTCTTC.